The 4 T cell receptor beta chains listed next were all sequenced from one sample in a study of technical replicates of blood from a handful of donors. The assay was immunoSEQ multiplex PCR, and TCRdb's table has in-frame clones only and misses some. The sample records some 70,000 clones, nearly 98% being singletons. The material sequenced was T cells isolated from PBMCs. Receptors originate from a human donor in good health.

The rearrangement joins TRBV27 to TRBJ2-5; 11 bases align to TRBD1. Germline loops: CDR1 MNHEY, CDR2 SMNVEV (reference sequence). V dropped 5 bases and J dropped 5; count of bases not matched to a gene: 10. CDR3 length: 16 residues. In DNA, the CDR3 is TGTGCCAGCAGTCCGCCGGGACAGGGGGTCTATGAGACCCAGTACTTC. As protein: CASSPPGQGVYETQYF.

The rearrangement uses TRBV6-6 and TRBJ1-1, with D possibly TRBD1 on 5 matching bases. Germline CDR1 and CDR2: MNHNY and SVGAGI (reference sequence). V lost 2 bases to trimming and J lost 2 bases, with 12 bases between them. The CDR3 runs 15 residues. CDR3 sequence: CASSYRGLLNTEAFF. Here the CDR3 DNA reads TGTGCCAGCAGTTACAGGGGCCTTCTAAACACTGAAGCTTTCTTT.

The chain's CDR3 is CASSLGFTGSETQYF. The CDR3 DNA reads TGTGCCAGCAGCTTAGGATTTACCGGGTCGGAGACCCAGTACTTC. The chain is built from TRBV11-3 and TRBJ2-5; D is uncertain. The CDR3 runs 15 residues. Germline loops: CDR1 SGHNT, CDR2 YENEEA. V lost 1 base and J 5 bases, leaving 14 bases between the germline ends.

The V call is TRBV9, the J call TRBJ1-2; TRBD1 aligns across 7 bases. The CDR3 has 14 amino acids. After removal of 4 bases from V and 2 bases from J, the junction contained 5 bases not matched to a gene. The germline V gene encodes CDR1 SGDLS and CDR2 YYNGEE. The CDR3 DNA follows: TGTGCCAGCAGCCCAGGGGGAAGCAACTATGGCTACACCTTC. Amino acid sequence: CASSPGGSNYGYTF.